The entry that follows covers one T cell receptor beta chain sequence. Its antigen is still unknown. Assay: immunoSEQ multiplex PCR; the TCRdb copy retains only in-frame clones and omits some. The sample lists 35,000 to 45,000 clones, around 73% occurring once. This entry is derived from a study of vaccination effects on CD4 cells after COVID-19. Background on the study: It was two doses of either the BNT162b2 or mRNA-1273 vaccine that participants received. Overall study findings and caveats: Convalescent post-vaccine spike-reactive clones were mostly newly vaccine-induced. Clones of infection and vaccine origin contracted markedly late after vaccination.

The ViraFEST assay expanded antigen-specific CD4+ T cells with viral peptide pools before sequencing. The authors isolated CD4+ T cells after around 10 days of culture. Between March and December 2020, the person had a SARS-CoV-2 infection that PCR confirmed. This CDR3 has 13 amino acids. The germline CDR1 and CDR2 sequences are LGHDT and YNNKEL (reference sequence). The V gene lost 11 bases and the J gene lost 3 bases, with 15 bases spanning the gap. The receptor was isolated from a human donor who had a prior SARS-CoV-2 infection. The chain carries TRBV3-1 (or the pseudogene TRBV3-2) and TRBJ2-3, with D possibly TRBD2 on 6 matching bases. The sequencing used CD4+ T cells from PBMCs cultured with a peptide pool, collected before COVID-19 vaccination. CDR3 protein: CAASEGGTDTQYF. CDR3 bases: TGTGCCGCCTCGGAGGGTGGGACAGATACGCAGTATTTT.